Below, 11 T cell receptor beta chains from the same sample are listed, as sequenced in a study of CD8 T cells in ankylosing spondylitis. In TCRdb, the 5' RACE reads were re-called with MiXCR into one record per CDR3 protein. The sample consists of 200,000 or so distinct CDR3 sequences, around 24% of them appearing once. The sample comprised blood, either unsorted or a sorted T cell fraction (not recorded which). The receptor source for this set is a male donor with ankylosing spondylitis or in good health (not recorded which).

As to this clonotype: Possible read error: a much larger clone is one base away. The rearrangement links TRBV20-1 to TRBJ2-1, with TRBD2 identical over 10 bases. The V gene's germline CDR1 is DFQATT and CDR2 SNEGSKA (reference sequence). The CDR3 runs to 19 residues. This CDR3 reads CCARDLVRLAGGNYNEQFF. CDR3 in DNA: TGCTGTGCTAGAGATCTCGTCCGATTAGCGGGAGGAAACTACAATGAGCAGTTCTTC.

In its sample, this clonotype was seen many times. This chain links TRBV20-1 with TRBJ1-2; 9 nucleotides line up with TRBD1. The CDR3 totals 14 residues. In germline, CDR1 is DFQATT, CDR2 SNEGSKA (reference sequence). The V segment lost 4 bases and the J segment 2 bases; nucleotides outside the gene matches: 5. In DNA, the CDR3 is TGCAGTGCTAACAGGGGGCAGGCAAACTATGGCTACACCTTC. This codes for CSANRGQANYGYTF.

V is TRBV4-1 and J is TRBJ1-2, with D unresolved. This CDR3 contains 15 residues. Germline CDR1 reads MGHRA; CDR2 reads YSYEKL. Trimming cost V 0 bases and J 3 bases, with 11 bases left between them. The CDR3 DNA is TGCGCCAGCAGCCAAGAGTGGTCCGAGGACTATGGCTACACCTTC. This encodes CASSQEWSEDYGYTF.

In this sample, this clonotype turned up a few times. The rearrangement links TRBV28 to TRBJ2-7, with TRBD1 as a possible D gene (5 bases). V was clipped by 3 bases and J by 0 bases, with 12 bases between them. This CDR3 has 15 amino acids. CDR1 is MDHEN, CDR2 SYDVKM, per germline. The CDR3 region is CASSFGGAASYEQYF. Written as DNA, the CDR3 is TGTGCCAGCAGTTTCGGTGGGGCAGCCTCCTACGAGCAGTACTTC.

J is TRBJ2-7 and V is TRBV10-3; possible D gene TRBD2, 5 bases. The CDR3 totals 14 residues. Between the trimmed V and J ends, which lost 5 bases and 3 bases, there was a span of 14 bases. The germline V gene encodes CDR1 ENHRY and CDR2 SYGVKD. The CDR3 DNA is TGTGCCATCAGTAATGGAGACGGAGGCTACGAGCAGTACTTC. Amino acid sequence: CAISNGDGGYEQYF.

This sequence joins TRBV6-1 and TRBJ1-1; D is unclear. This CDR3 spans 13 amino acids. The germline CDR1 and CDR2 sequences are MNHNS and SASEGT. V was pared by 7 bases and J by 4 bases, with 13 bases between. The CDR3 region is CASKKASATEAFF. The DNA of the CDR3 is TGTGCCAGCAAGAAGGCCTCGGCCACTGAAGCTTTCTTT.

In its sample, this clonotype was seen a few times. One base away lies a much larger clone, so this may be a sequencing read error. V is TRBV15 and J is TRBJ2-7; D is unresolved. The germline V gene has CDR1 LNHNV and CDR2 YYDKDF (reference sequence). Deletions cut 0 bases from V and 6 bases from J, with 3 bases between. This CDR3 has 11 amino acids. The CDR3 reads CATSRDSEQYF. CDR3 nucleotides: TGTGCCACCAGCAGAGATAGCGAGCAGTACTTC.

The V and J genes are TRBV6-5 and TRBJ1-3, with TRBD1 identical over 11 bases. This CDR3 is built from 19 residues. V shed 2 bases, J shed 0 bases, and the junction held 9 bases outside the gene matches. Germline CDR1 is MNHEY and CDR2 is SVGAGI. The CDR3, as DNA: TGTGCCAGCAGTTACGCAGGACAGGGGGCCGCCTTCTCTGGAAACACCATATATTTT. Encoded protein: CASSYAGQGAAFSGNTIYF.

This clonotype showed up many times. This sequence joins TRBV7-3 and TRBJ2-1, with TRBD2 identical over 13 bases. V dropped 1 base and J dropped 12; count of bases not matched to a gene: 6. Germline V gene sequence: CDR1 SGHTA, CDR2 FQGTGA. The CDR3 runs 15 residues. CDR3 protein: CASSLKTSGRRGQFF. CDR3 DNA sequence: TGTGCCAGCAGCTTAAAGACTAGCGGGAGGCGCGGGCAGTTCTTC.

This clonotype was seen at least ten times. This rearrangement joins TRBV12-3 or TRBV12-4 to TRBJ2-5; D not certain. Between the trimmed V and J ends, which lost 1 base and 7 bases, there was a span of 13 bases. The CDR3 covers 14 residues. CDR3 coding DNA: TGTGCCAGCAGTTTAGGCCATCCCGAGGCGACCCAGTACTTC. This gives the protein CASSLGHPEATQYF.

The gene calls are TRBV12-3 or TRBV12-4 and TRBJ1-3; D not resolved. The CDR3 has 17 amino acids. Trimming pared 5 bases from V and 4 bases from J, leaving 21 bases between. The CDR3 protein is CASSILPRKGRGNTIYF. The CDR3 coding sequence is TGTGCCAGCAGTATCCTCCCCCGGAAGGGCAGGGGAAACACCATATATTTT.